The sequence of this T cell receptor beta chain was determined in a study of shared clonotypes between healthy human individuals. Trimming left V 6 bases short and J 5 bases short, with 22 bases between. This CDR3 has 16 amino acids. Per the germline V gene, CDR1 is WSHSY and CDR2 is SAAADI. Data came from immunoSEQ multiplex PCR; TCRdb stores just in-frame clones and leaves some out. Of fewer than 1.6 million clones listed, 98% are singletons. This receptor was identified in a man aged 30 to 45 in good health. Sequences were obtained from naive CD4+ T cells sorted from blood. As to subset: CD45RA+ positively selected. V usage is TRBV10-2 and J usage is TRBJ2-5; D may be TRBD2 (6 bases). This CDR3 reads CASSRLGQGGSETQYF. In DNA form, the CDR3 reads TGCGCCAGCAGCCGCCTTGGGCAGGGAGGATCGGAGACCCAGTACTTC.